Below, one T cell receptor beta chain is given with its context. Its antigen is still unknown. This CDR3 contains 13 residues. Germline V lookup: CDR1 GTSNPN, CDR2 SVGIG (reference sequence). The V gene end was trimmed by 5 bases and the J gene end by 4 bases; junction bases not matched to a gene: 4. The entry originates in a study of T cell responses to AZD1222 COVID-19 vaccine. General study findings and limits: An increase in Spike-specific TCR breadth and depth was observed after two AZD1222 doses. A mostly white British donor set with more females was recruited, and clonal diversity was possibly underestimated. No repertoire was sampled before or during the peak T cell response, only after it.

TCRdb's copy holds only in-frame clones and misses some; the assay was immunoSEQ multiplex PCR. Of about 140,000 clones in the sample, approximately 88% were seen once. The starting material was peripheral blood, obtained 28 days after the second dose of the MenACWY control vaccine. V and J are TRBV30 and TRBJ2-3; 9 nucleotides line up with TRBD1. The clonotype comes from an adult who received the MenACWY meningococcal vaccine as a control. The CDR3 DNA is TGTGCCTGGGACAGGGGGTCGCCAGATACGCAGTATTTT. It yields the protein CAWDRGSPDTQYF.